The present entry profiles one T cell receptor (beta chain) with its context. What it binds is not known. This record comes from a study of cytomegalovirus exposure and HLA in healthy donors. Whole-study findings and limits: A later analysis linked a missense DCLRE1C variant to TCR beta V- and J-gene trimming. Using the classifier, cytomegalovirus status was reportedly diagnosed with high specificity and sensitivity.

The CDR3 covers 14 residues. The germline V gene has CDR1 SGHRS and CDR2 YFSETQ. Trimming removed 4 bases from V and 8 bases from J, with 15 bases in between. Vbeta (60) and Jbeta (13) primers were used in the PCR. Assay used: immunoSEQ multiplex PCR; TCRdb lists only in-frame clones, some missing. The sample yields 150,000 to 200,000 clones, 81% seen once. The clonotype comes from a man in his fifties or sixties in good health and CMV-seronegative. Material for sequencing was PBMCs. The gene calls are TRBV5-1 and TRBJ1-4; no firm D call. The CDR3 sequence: CASSPSRQGEKLFF. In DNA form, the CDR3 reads TGCGCCAGCAGCCCCTCAAGACAAGGCGAAAAACTGTTTTTT.